Shown below are 15 T cell receptor beta chains from a single sample sequenced in a study of T cells in Graves' hyperthyroidism and ophthalmopathy. Using RNA transcripts as the source, TCR beta CDR3 regions were amplified. Primed by the HTBI set, a first-round RT-PCR was run on the TCR CDR3. TCRdb re-called the multiplex PCR reads with MiXCR, one entry per CDR3 protein. The sample has hundreds of thousands of distinct CDR3 sequences, around 15% seen once. The material sequenced was blood. Receptor source: a woman younger than 30 with Graves' hyperthyroidism.

As concerns this clonotype: It may be a read error: a sequence one base away is much more abundant. The V gene is TRBV6-5, the J gene TRBJ1-6; weak D call: TRBD1 (6 bases). The CDR3 has 18 amino acids. V lost 0 bases to trimming and J lost 0 bases, with 12 bases between them. Germline CDR1 reads MNHEY; CDR2 reads SVGAGI. For the CDR3, the DNA is TGTGCCAGCAGTTACTCGAGGGGGTCTAGCTCCTATAATTCACCCCTCCACTTT. Protein: CASSYSRGSSSYNSPLHF.

The rearrangement joins TRBV5-6 to TRBJ2-7, with D uncertain. The CDR3 runs 14 residues. V lost 0 bases, J lost 1 base, and 8 bases lay in between. CDR1 and CDR2 (germline): SGHDT, YYEEEE. The CDR3 loop is CASSLEVGSYEQYF. CDR3 DNA sequence: TGTGCCAGCAGCTTGGAGGTCGGTTCCTACGAGCAGTACTTC.

This chain connects TRBV9 to TRBJ2-1; D ambiguous. The V end was cut by 2 bases, the J end by 4 bases, with 7 bases between. The length of the CDR3 is 13 residues. Germline loops: CDR1 SGDLS, CDR2 YYNGEE. DNA for the CDR3: TGTGCCAGCAGCGTGCAGGAATACAATGAGCAGTTCTTC. Amino acid sequence: CASSVQEYNEQFF.

This clonotype was counted many times. The V and J genes are TRBV10-3 and TRBJ1-1; D uncertain. V was cut by 6 bases and J by 1 base, with 15 bases left in between. The CDR3 contains 15 residues. Germline CDR1 and CDR2: ENHRY and SYGVKD. CDR3 in amino acids: CAIREDGLPNTEAFF. The CDR3 nucleotides are TGTGCCATCAGGGAAGATGGTCTTCCGAACACTGAAGCTTTCTTT.

This clonotype was seen a handful of times. This chain connects TRBV14 to TRBJ2-2; D gene uncertain. Germline V gene lookup returns CDR1 SGHDN and CDR2 FVKESK. V was clipped by 4 bases and J by 2 bases, with 8 bases between them. This CDR3 comprises 14 residues. For the CDR3, the DNA is TGTGCCAGCAGCCCTACATTTAACACCGGGGAGCTGTTTTTT. This translates into CASSPTFNTGELFF.

This clonotype was seen at least ten times. The V call is TRBV3-1, the J call TRBJ1-6, with 9 positions matching TRBD1. J lost 8 bases, V lost 4 bases, and 6 bases had no gene match. The CDR3 totals 15 residues. The V gene's germline CDR1 is LGHDT and CDR2 YNNKEL (reference sequence). The CDR3 loop reads CASSLTGGEDSPLHF. The CDR3 DNA reads as TGTGCCAGCAGCCTAACAGGGGGCGAGGATTCACCCCTCCACTTT.

The chain uses TRBV5-1 and TRBJ1-2; 8 bases are shared with TRBD1. From germline, CDR1 is SGHRS and CDR2 YFSETQ. The CDR3 runs to 17 residues. V was pared by 1 base and J by 5 bases, with 13 bases of the junction left unmatched. CDR3 coding DNA: TGCGCCAGCAGCTTGACGACTTGGCAGGGGGCCATTTATGGCTACACCTTC. Translation gives CASSLTTWQGAIYGYTF.

This rearrangement joins TRBV19 to TRBJ1-1; D gene unclear. The CDR3 is 15 residues long. Trimming stripped 3 bases from V and 1 base from J, with 12 bases between. Germline loops: CDR1 LNHDA, CDR2 SQIVND (reference sequence). CDR3 residues: CASSIGRRSNTEAFF. The CDR3 region has the DNA TGTGCCAGTAGTATTGGCCGCCGATCGAACACTGAAGCTTTCTTT.

The rearrangement links TRBV27 to TRBJ2-7; 9 bases are a match to TRBD1. After removal of 3 bases from V and 2 bases from J, the junction contained 8 bases not matched to a gene. CDR1 is MNHEY and CDR2 is SMNVEV in the germline V gene (reference sequence). This CDR3 comprises 16 residues. CDR3 nucleotide sequence: TGTGCCAGCAGTTTCCGCAGGACAGGGGTCCCCTACGAGCAGTACTTC. Its translation is CASSFRRTGVPYEQYF.

This clonotype showed up many times. The chain carries TRBV11-3 and TRBJ1-2; no firm D call. V lost 0 bases to trimming and J lost 3 bases, with 23 bases between them. The CDR3 loop spans 19 amino acids. Germline lookup yields CDR1 SGHNT and CDR2 YENEEA. In nucleotides, the CDR3 is TGTGCCAGCAGCTTAGATTGTGGCCAACAGACCCCAAACCACTATGGCTACACCTTC. This encodes CASSLDCGQQTPNHYGYTF.

This clonotype was detected many times. The chain is built from TRBV7-9 and TRBJ2-1; no clear D gene. The V gene's germline CDR1 is SEHNR and CDR2 FQNEAQ (reference sequence). The CDR3 runs 12 residues. V dropped 1 base and J dropped 10 bases, with 8 bases sitting between them. The CDR3 here is CASSLESLEQFF. In DNA, the CDR3 is TGTGCCAGCAGCTTAGAATCCCTCGAGCAGTTCTTC.

V and J are TRBV6-1 and TRBJ2-1; D not certain. The V end lost 5 bases, the J end lost 9 bases, and 14 bases lay between the germline ends. The CDR3 has 13 amino acids. Per germline, CDR1 MNHNS and CDR2 SASEGT. The CDR3 region is CASSPGGPFEQFF. The CDR3 nucleotides read TGTGCCAGCAGTCCCGGTGGGCCATTTGAGCAGTTCTTC.

This clonotype was counted many times. This chain links TRBV5-1 with TRBJ2-1; D may be TRBD2 (6 bases). This CDR3 region has 14 residues. Between the trimmed V and J ends, which lost 6 bases and 7 bases, there was a span of 17 bases. Germline V gene data show CDR1 as SGHRS and CDR2 as YFSETQ. CDR3 sequence reads: CASNLGGGRNEQFF. As DNA, the CDR3 is TGCGCCAGCAACCTCGGGGGAGGCCGTAATGAGCAGTTCTTC.

This clonotype was seen a handful of times. This chain links TRBV6-1 with TRBJ1-5; 9 bases match TRBD1. Germline CDR1 MNHNS, CDR2 SASEGT. The CDR3 runs 16 residues. V lost 5 bases, J lost 6 bases, and 11 bases stayed unmatched. The CDR3 loop reads CASSSTGTGSGQPQHF. CDR3 coding DNA: TGTGCCAGCAGTTCCACCGGGACAGGGAGCGGTCAGCCCCAGCATTTT.

The chain uses TRBV19 and TRBJ2-5; no definite D call. V was pared by 4 bases and J by 8 bases, with 11 bases between. Looked up from germline, CDR1 is LNHDA and CDR2 is SQIVND (reference sequence). This CDR3 is 12 amino acids long. The CDR3: CASSTSGRTQYF. The CDR3 DNA reads TGTGCCAGTAGTACCTCTGGTAGAACCCAGTACTTC.